This paragraph reports one TCR beta chain. In the source study's methods: Scientists estimated how many nucleated cells there were by amplifying reference gene primers. Some clones are missing from TCRdb's copy, which holds only in-frame ones; the method was immunoSEQ multiplex PCR. V and J calls and clone size are those listed in that table; D and trimming were worked out from the DNA. This repertoire shows over 130,000 clones, around four fifths found once; its top ten account for roughly 2.3%. Germline-derived CDR1 and CDR2 are KGHSH and LQKENI. The CDR3 spans 16 residues. The ends were cut back, 0 bases at V and 5 bases at J, with 16 bases in the middle. These data belong to a study of blood T cell repertoires in COVID-19. Study-level information: The study drew acute and convalescent COVID-19 samples from the United States, Italy and Spain. T cells, B-cell-depleted T cells, or PBMCs supplied cDNA or gDNA.

The sequence came from an older man with acute or convalescent COVID-19. The chain employs TRBV18 and TRBJ2-5; weak D call: TRBD1 (5 bases). The source material was peripheral blood. CDR3 sequence (DNA): TGTGCCAGCTCACCACCTACGACCCAGGGTAGGGAGACCCAGTACTTC. It translates to CASSPPTTQGRETQYF.